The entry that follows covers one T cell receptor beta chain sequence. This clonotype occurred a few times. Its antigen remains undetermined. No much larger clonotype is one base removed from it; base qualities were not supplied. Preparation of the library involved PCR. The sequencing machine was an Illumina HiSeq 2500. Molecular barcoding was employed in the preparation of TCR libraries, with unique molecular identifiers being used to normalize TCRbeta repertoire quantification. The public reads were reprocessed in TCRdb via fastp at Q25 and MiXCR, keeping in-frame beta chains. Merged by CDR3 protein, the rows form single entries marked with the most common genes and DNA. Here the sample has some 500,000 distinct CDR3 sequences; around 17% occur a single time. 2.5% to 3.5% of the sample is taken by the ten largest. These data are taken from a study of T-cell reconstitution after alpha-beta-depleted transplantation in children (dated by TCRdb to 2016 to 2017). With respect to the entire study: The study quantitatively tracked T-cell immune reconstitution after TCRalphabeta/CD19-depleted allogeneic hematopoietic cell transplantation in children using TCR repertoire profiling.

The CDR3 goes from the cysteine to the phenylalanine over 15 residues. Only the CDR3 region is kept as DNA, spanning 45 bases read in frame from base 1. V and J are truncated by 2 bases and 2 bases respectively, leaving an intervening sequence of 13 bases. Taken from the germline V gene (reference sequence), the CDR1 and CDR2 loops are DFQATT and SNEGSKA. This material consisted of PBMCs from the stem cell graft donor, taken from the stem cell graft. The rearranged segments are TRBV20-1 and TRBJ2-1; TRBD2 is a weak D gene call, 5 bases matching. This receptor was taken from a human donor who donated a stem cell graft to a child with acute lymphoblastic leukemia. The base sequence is TGCAGTGCTAGACCTTTCGCCGGGGCCTACAATGAGCAGTTCTTC. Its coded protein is CSARPFAGAYNEQFF.